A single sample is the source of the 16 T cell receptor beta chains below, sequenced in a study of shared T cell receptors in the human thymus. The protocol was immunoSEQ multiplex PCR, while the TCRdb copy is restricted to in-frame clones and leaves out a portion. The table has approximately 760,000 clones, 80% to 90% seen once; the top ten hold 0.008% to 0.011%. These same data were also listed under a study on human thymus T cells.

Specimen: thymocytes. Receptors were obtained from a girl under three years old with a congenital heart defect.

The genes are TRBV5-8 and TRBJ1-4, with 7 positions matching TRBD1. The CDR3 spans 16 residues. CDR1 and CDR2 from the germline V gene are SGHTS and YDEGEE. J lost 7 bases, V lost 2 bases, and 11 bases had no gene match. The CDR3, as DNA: TGTGCCAGCAGCTTCTGTGAGGGGGCATTGATTGAAAAACTGTTTTTT. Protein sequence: CASSFCEGALIEKLFF.

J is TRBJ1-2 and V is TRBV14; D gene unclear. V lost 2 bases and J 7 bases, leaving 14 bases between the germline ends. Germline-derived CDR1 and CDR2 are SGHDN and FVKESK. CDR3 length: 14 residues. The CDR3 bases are TGTGCCAGCAGCCAACATCGGACTACGGCTGGCTACACCTTC. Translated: CASSQHRTTAGYTF.

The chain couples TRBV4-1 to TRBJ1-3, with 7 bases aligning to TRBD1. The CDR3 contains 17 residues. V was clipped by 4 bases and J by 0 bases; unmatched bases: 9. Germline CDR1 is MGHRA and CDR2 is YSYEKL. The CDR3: CASSPPRRTGSGNTIYF. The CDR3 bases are TGCGCCAGCAGCCCGCCCCGCAGGACAGGCTCTGGAAACACCATATATTTT.

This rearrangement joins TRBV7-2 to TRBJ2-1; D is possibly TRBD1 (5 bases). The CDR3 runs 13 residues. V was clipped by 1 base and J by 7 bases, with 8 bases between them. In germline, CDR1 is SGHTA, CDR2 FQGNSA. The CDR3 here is CASSLGQTNEQFF. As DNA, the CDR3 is TGTGCCAGCAGCTTAGGACAGACAAATGAGCAGTTCTTC.

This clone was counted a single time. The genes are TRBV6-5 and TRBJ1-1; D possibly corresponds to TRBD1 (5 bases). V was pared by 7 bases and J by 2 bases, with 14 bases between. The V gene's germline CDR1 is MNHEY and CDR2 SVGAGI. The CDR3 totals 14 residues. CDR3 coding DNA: TGTGCCAGCAAGGCAGGGAAGGCCAACACTGAAGCTTTCTTT. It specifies CASKAGKANTEAFF.

Here the CDR3 DNA reads TGTGCCAGTAGTAAACAGGGGAACTATGGCTACACCTTC. It specifies CASSKQGNYGYTF. The chain recombines TRBV19 with TRBJ1-2, with 7 bases lining up with TRBD1. Germline CDR1 reads LNHDA; CDR2 reads SQIVND (reference sequence). CDR3 size: 13 residues. After removal of 4 bases from V and 2 bases from J, the junction contained 1 base not matched to a gene.

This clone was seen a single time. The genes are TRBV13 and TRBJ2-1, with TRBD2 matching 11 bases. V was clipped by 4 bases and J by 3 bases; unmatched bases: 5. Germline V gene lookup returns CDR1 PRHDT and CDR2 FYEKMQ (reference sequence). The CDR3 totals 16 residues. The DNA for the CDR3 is TGTGCCAGCAGCTCTAGCGGGGGGATGGGCTACAATGAGCAGTTCTTC. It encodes CASSSSGGMGYNEQFF.

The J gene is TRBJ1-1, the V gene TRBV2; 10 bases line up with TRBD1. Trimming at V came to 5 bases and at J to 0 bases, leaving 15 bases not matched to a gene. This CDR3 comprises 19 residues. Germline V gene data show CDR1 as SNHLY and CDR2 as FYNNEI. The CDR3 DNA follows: TGTGCCAGCAGTCTGAAGCTTATCTGGGACAGGGGAATGAACACTGAAGCTTTCTTT. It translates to CASSLKLIWDRGMNTEAFF.

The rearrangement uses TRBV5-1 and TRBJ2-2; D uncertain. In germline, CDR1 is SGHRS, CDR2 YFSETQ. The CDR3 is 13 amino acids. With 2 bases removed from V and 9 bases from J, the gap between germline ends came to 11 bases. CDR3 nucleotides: TGCGCCAGCAGCTTCGACACCTTTCGGGAGCTGTTTTTT. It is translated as CASSFDTFRELFF.

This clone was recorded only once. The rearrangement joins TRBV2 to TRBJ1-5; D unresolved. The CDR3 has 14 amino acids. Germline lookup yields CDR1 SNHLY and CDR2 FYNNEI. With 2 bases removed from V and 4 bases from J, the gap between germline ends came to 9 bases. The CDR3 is CASSEIMTNQPQHF. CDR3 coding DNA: TGTGCCAGCAGTGAAATAATGACAAATCAGCCCCAGCATTTT. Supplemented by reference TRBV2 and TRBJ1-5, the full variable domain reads EPEVTQTPSHQVTQMGQEVILRCVPISNHLYFYWYRQILGQKVEFLVSFYNNEISEKSEIFDDQFSVERPDGSNFTLKIRSTKLEDSAMYFCASSEIMTNQPQHFGDGTRLSIL.

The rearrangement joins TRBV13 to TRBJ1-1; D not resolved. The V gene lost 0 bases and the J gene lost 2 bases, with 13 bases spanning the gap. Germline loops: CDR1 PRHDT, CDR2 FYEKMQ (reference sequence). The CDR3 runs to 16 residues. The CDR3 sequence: CASSLGLIGDNTEAFF. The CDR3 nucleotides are TGTGCCAGCAGCTTAGGCCTCATAGGAGATAACACTGAAGCTTTCTTT.

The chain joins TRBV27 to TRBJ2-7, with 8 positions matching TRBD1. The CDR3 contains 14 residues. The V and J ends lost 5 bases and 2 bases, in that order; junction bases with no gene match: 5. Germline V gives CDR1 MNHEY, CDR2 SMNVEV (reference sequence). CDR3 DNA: TGTGCCAGCAGTCTCCGACAGGGGACCTACGAGCAGTACTTC. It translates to CASSLRQGTYEQYF.

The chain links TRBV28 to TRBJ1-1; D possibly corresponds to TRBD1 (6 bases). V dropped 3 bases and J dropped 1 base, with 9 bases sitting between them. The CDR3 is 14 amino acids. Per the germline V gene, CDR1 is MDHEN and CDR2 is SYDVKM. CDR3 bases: TGTGCCAGCAGTTTTCGGACAGCGAACACTGAAGCTTTCTTT. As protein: CASSFRTANTEAFF.

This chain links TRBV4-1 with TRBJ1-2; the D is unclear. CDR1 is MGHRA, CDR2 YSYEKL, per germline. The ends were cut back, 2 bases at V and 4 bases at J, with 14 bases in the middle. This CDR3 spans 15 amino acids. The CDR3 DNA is TGCGCCAGCAGCCAACCCAATGAGAATATCTATGGCTACACCTTC. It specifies CASSQPNENIYGYTF.

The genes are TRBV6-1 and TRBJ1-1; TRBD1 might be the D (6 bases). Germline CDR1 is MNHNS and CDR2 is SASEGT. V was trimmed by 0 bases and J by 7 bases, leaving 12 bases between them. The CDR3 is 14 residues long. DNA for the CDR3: TGTGCCAGCAGTGAAGCGGACAGCCCTCGTGAAGCTTTCTTT. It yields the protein CASSEADSPREAFF.

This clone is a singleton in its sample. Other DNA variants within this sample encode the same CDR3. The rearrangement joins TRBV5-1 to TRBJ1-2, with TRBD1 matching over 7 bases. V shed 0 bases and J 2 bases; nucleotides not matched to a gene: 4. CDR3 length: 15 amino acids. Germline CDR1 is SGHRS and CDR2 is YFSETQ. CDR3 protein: CASSLGQGGNYGYTF. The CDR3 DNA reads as TGCGCCAGCAGCTTGGGACAGGGCGGGAACTATGGCTACACCTTC.